This TCR beta chain derives from a study of post-analysis software for immune sequencing data. Study-level results: Normalized Chao1 diversity was significantly lower in multiple sclerosis patients than in controls. TRBV5-6, TRBV5-1 and TRBV20-1 belonged to a set of roughly five TRBV segments that were more frequent in patients than controls.

Germline V gene lookup returns CDR1 MNHNY and CDR2 SVGAGI (reference sequence). V was pared by 10 bases and J by 5 bases, with 8 bases of the junction left unmatched. CDR3 length equals 13 residues. This clonotype was counted between two and nine times. Antigen unknown. The authors incorporated unique molecular identifiers into the TCR beta cDNA libraries. In TCRdb, the PCR reads were re-called with MiXCR into one record per CDR3 protein. The sample lists about 380,000 distinct CDR3 sequences; about a third were seen once. The chain couples TRBV6-6 to TRBJ2-1, with TRBD1 matching 7 bases. The sequence derives from a girl aged 10 to 17 with multiple sclerosis. Material: blood. In nucleotides, the CDR3 is TGTGCCACCGACAGGGAAATCAACAATGAGCAGTTCTTC. Encoded protein: CATDREINNEQFF.